The T cell receptor (beta chain) described here comes from a study of post-analysis software for immune sequencing data. Study overall: Relapsing-remitting, secondary progressive and progressive-relapsing courses of multiple sclerosis were included. General study results and limits: Multiple sclerosis patients showed significantly lower normalized Chao1 diversity than controls did. Five or six TRBV segments appeared more often in patients than in controls, and TRBV5-6, TRBV5-1 and TRBV20-1 were among these. Strong co-clustering by F measure linked samples that shared a preparation batch.

This CDR3 has 18 amino acids. The V end was cut by 5 bases, the J end by 0 bases, with 24 bases between. Looked up from germline, CDR1 is DFQATT and CDR2 is SNEGSKA (reference sequence). As to this clonotype: Antigen: not known.

Unique molecular identifiers featured in each of the TCR beta cDNA libraries. One entry per CDR3 protein results from TCRdb running MiXCR on the PCR reads. The repertoire holds hundreds of thousands of distinct CDR3 sequences, with roughly 29% as singletons. Material for sequencing was blood. The sequence derives from a girl between 5 and 17 years old with multiple sclerosis. This chain links TRBV20-1 with TRBJ2-3; D may correspond to TRBD1 or TRBD2 (5 bases each). The CDR3 protein is CSASRWDGPRVSTDTQYF. Here the CDR3 DNA reads TGCAGTGCTTCCCGCTGGGACGGACCTCGCGTTAGCACAGATACGCAGTATTTT.